This paragraph covers one T cell receptor (beta chain) sequence. Its antigen remains unknown. Repertoires were generated with immunoSEQ multiplex PCR, while TCRdb's copy carries only in-frame clones and drops some. The profile shows some 84,000 clones, 82% of them singletons. The CDR3 length is 13 residues. Trimming cost V 3 bases and J 4 bases, with 7 bases left between them. Germline values: CDR1 SGHRS, CDR2 YFSETQ. This sample was taken from a study of PD-L1 blockade in urothelial cancer. The study, taken as a whole, reports: Patients who had durable benefit saw their tumor-associated blood clones expand more at 3 weeks.

The TCR sequence derives from a man aged 65 to 85 with urothelial cancer. The sequenced sample was PBMCs, obtained around atezolizumab (anti-PD-L1) treatment. The rearrangement joins TRBV5-1 to TRBJ2-2; D is ambiguous. The CDR3 DNA sequence: TGCGCCAGCAGCTCAGGTGGCACCGGGGAGCTGTTTTTT. As protein: CASSSGGTGELFF.